The rows below give T cell receptor beta chains drawn from one sample of a study of shared clonotypes between healthy human individuals. Libraries were prepared by immunoSEQ multiplex PCR; TCRdb keeps only in-frame clonotypes and omits some of them. This sample has hundreds of thousands of clones, with about four fifths found just once. Sample: PBMCs. The receptors stem from a woman aged 40-49 years in good health. Some clones in this sample may be carry-over from other donors' samples. CDR3s include the opening cysteine and the closing phenylalanine or tryptophan. D genes are given only for firm matches. Clone sizes are given selectively: once, few, many, or a class where the clone is expanded.

d_gene,v_gene,abundance,j_gene,CDR3nt,CDR3aa
.,TRBV27,.,TRBJ2-1,TGTGCCAGCAGTTCCCTGTACTCCTACAATGAGCAGTTCTTC,CASSSLYSYNEQFF
.,TRBV5-8,.,TRBJ2-2,TGTGCCAGCAGCTTAGGGAAACCGCGGCTGACCGGGGAGCTGTTTTTT,CASSLGKPRLTGELFF
.,TRBV4-2,once,TRBJ2-5,TGTGCCAGCAGCCAAGATCTTTCGTACCCCCCTCACCAAGAGACCCAGTACTTC,CASSQDLSYPPHQETQYF
.,TRBV7-3,few,TRBJ2-1,TGTGCCAGCAGCTTAAGCGGGACCGTAGGCAATGAGCAGTTCTTC,CASSLSGTVGNEQFF
.,TRBV5-1,.,TRBJ2-7,TGCGCCAGCAGTTCAGGACAACTCGGGGCTTACGAGCAGTACTTC,CASSSGQLGAYEQYF
.,TRBV2,.,TRBJ1-5,TGTGCCAGCAGTGGGTCAGGGGGCAATCAGCCCCAGCATTTT,CASSGSGGNQPQHF
.,TRBV28,.,TRBJ1-2,TGTGCCAGCAGTCGTCCCGGGTATGGCTACACCTTC,CASSRPGYGYTF
TRBD1,TRBV6-6,.,TRBJ2-1,TGTGCCAGCAGTTACCTTGGGACAGGGCAATACAATGAGCAGTTCTTC,CASSYLGTGQYNEQFF
.,TRBV28,.,TRBJ2-7,TGTGCCAGCAGTTTGCCAGGGAGGCTAGCTTACGAGCAGTACTTC,CASSLPGRLAYEQYF
TRBD1,TRBV25-1,.,TRBJ2-1,TGTGCCAGCAGTGACCTGCCCCCGGGACAGGGTTTGCCCCACGAGCAGTTCTTC,CASSDLPPGQGLPHEQFF
.,TRBV28,.,TRBJ1-2,TGTGCCAGCAGTTCGTTACAGGTGGTGTTGAGTGGCTACACCTTC,CASSSLQVVLSGYTF
.,TRBV7-2,many,TRBJ1-1,TGTGCCAGCAGCTCGACCGGGACCGGGAGGACTGAAGCTTTCTTT,CASSSTGTGRTEAFF
TRBD2,TRBV5-1,few,TRBJ2-5,TGCGCCAGCACGCCGACTAGCGGGAGCCAAGAGACCCAGTACTTC,CASTPTSGSQETQYF
TRBD1,TRBV5-5,.,TRBJ1-5,TGTGCCAGCAGCTTCGGACAGGGGAATCAGCCCCAGCATTTT,CASSFGQGNQPQHF
TRBD2,TRBV6-1,.,TRBJ2-1,TGTGCCAGCAGTGAAGCGGGGGGGACTAGCGGTGAGCAGTTCTTC,CASSEAGGTSGEQFF
.,TRBV7-2,.,TRBJ2-1,TGTGCCAGCAGCTTAGAACTAGGAGGTGAGCAGTTCTTC,CASSLELGGEQFF
.,TRBV7-7,.,TRBJ2-7,TGTGCCAGCAGCTTAGCAGGGGAGTACGAGCAGTACTTC,CASSLAGEYEQYF
.,TRBV7-7,.,TRBJ2-2,TGTGCCAGCAGCCTGCTGGGTTCAAACACCGGGGAGCTGTTTTTT,CASSLLGSNTGELFF
TRBD2,TRBV28,.,TRBJ2-3,TGTGCCAGCAGTCCTTCCGGGACTAGCGGGAGATGGGGGGATACGCAGTATTTT,CASSPSGTSGRWGDTQYF
.,TRBV21-1,many,TRBJ2-7,TGTGCCAGCAGCAAAGGGGTCGGGTACGAGCAGTACTTC,CASSKGVGYEQYF
TRBD1,TRBV10-2,.,TRBJ1-1,TGCGCCAGCAGAATTCTACAGGGGGCTGACACTGAAGCTTTCTTT,CASRILQGADTEAFF
.,TRBV7-2,once,TRBJ2-3,TGTGCCAGCAGCATAGGAGATACGCAGTATTTT,CASSIGDTQYF